This T cell receptor (beta chain) was retrieved from a study of human T cells and chemical hapten exposure. Study details: Across the whole study, which lasted approximately 23 weeks, patients were given diphenylcyclopropenone on the scalp once a week.

TCRdb reprocessed the RACE reads via MiXCR and lists one record per CDR3 protein. The profile shows approximately 100,000 distinct CDR3 sequences, around 10% of them singletons. The CDR3 is made up of 15 amino acids. Trimming took off 0 bases at V and 3 bases at J, with 12 bases between the two ends. Germline V lookup: CDR1 LGHDT, CDR2 YNNKEL (reference sequence). Time point described: patch test 1, 2 weeks after DPC sensitization. Treatment specified: therapeutic diphenylcyclopropenone sensitization with weekly scalp DPC. Whole blood, unfractionated, served as the material for total RNA extraction. This clonotype was found many times.

The TCR comes from a woman aged 40 to 49 with alopecia areata. Some clones in this sample may be carry-over from other donors' samples. The chain has TRBV3-1 and TRBJ2-7; D is perhaps TRBD2 (6 bases). The sequencing here drew on whole blood, taken in connection with sensitization to the hapten diphenylcyclopropenone (DPC). The CDR3 reads CASSQDIRGYYEQYF. CDR3 sequence (DNA): TGTGCCAGCAGCCAAGATATCCGGGGGTACTACGAGCAGTACTTC.